This T cell receptor (beta chain) was captured in a study of early T cells in non-severe SARS-CoV-2 infection. About the research overall: Bulk RNA from unsorted whole blood was sequenced; chains were unpaired. Points from the study as a whole: A preference for anti-spike CD8 responses marked VDJdb matching, which missed private and CD4 specificities.

V was shortened by 0 bases and J by 7 bases, with 15 bases between the two germline ends. Germline values: CDR1 GTSNPN, CDR2 SVGIG (reference sequence). CDR3 size: 15 residues. Attachment of unique molecular identifiers was made to individual cDNA molecules. In TCRdb, the 5' RACE reads were re-called with MiXCR into one record per CDR3 protein. Found here are approximately 75,000 distinct CDR3 sequences, approximately 4.5% of them singletons; the top ten hold 3.6%. This clonotype has at least ten counts. Its antigen remains unidentified. V is TRBV30 and J is TRBJ1-4, with D uncertain. The sequences come from whole blood, collected at baseline. This TCR was sampled from an adult who was a healthcare worker with PCR-confirmed SARS-CoV-2 infection or an uninfected control (not recorded which). The donor label of this sample is uncertain. In nucleotides, the CDR3 is TGTGCCTGGAGTGTTACGACGAAGGCCAGTGAAAAACTGTTTTTT. It encodes CAWSVTTKASEKLFF.